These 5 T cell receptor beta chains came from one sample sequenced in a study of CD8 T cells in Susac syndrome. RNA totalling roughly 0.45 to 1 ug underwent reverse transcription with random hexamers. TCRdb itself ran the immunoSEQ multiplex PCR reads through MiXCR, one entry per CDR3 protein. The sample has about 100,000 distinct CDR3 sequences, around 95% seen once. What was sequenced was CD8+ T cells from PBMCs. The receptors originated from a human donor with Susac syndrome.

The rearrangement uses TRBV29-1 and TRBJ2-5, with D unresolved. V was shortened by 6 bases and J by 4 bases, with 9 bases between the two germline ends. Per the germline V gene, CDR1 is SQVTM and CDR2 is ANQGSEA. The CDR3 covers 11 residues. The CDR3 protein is CSVRTGETQYF. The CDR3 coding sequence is TGCAGCGTCCGAACCGGAGAGACCCAGTACTTC.

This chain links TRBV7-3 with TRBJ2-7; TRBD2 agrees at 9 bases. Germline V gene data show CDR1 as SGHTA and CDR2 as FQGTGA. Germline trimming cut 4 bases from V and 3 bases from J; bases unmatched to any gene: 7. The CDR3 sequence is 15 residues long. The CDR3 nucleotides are TGTGCCAGCAGCTCCCAGGGCGGGGGGGGCTACGAGCAGTACTTC. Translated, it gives CASSSQGGGGYEQYF.

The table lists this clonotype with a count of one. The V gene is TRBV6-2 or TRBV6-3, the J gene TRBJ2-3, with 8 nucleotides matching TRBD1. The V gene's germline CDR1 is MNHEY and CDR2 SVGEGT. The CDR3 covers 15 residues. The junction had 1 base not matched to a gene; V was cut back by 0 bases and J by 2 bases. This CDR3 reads CASSYSGQATDTQYF. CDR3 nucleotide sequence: TGTGCCAGCAGTTACTCGGGACAGGCCACAGATACGCAGTATTTT.

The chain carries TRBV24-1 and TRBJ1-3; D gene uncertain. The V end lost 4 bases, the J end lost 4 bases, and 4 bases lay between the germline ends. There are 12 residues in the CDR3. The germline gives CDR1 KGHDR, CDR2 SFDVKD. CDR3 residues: CATSDSGNTIYF. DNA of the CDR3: TGTGCCACCAGTGACTCGGGAAACACCATATATTTT.

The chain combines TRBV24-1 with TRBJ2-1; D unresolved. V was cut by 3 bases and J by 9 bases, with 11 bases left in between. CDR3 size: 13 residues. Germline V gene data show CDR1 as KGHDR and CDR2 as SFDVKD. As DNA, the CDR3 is TGTGCCACCAGTGATCCAACGACTGCTGAGCAGTTCTTC. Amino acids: CATSDPTTAEQFF.